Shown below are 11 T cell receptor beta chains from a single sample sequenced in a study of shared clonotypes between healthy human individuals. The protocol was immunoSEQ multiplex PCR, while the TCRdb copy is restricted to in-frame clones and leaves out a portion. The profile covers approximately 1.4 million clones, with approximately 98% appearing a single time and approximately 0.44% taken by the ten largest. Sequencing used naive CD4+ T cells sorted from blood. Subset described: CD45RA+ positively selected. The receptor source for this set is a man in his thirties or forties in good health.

In DNA, the CDR3 is TGTGCCAGCAGTTACGGAGGACAGGGCAATCAGCCCCAGCATTTT. This sequence encodes CASSYGGQGNQPQHF. The gene calls are TRBV6-5 and TRBJ1-5, with 7 bases that match TRBD1. Germline CDR1 and CDR2: MNHEY and SVGAGI. V lost 2 bases to trimming and J lost 2 bases; unmatched junction nucleotides: 3. The CDR3 covers 15 residues.

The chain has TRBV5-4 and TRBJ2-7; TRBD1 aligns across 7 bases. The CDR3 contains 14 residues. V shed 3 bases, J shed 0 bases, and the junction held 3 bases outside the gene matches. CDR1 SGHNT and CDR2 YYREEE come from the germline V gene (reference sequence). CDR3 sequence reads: CASSSGQVSYEQYF. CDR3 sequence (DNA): TGTGCCAGCAGCTCCGGACAGGTCTCCTACGAGCAGTACTTC.

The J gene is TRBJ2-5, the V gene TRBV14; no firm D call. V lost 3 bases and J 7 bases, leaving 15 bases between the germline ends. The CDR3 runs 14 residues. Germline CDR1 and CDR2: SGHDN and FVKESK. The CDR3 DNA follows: TGTGCCAGCAGCCAGGTCTCGCGTGGTGGGACCCAGTACTTC. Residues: CASSQVSRGGTQYF.

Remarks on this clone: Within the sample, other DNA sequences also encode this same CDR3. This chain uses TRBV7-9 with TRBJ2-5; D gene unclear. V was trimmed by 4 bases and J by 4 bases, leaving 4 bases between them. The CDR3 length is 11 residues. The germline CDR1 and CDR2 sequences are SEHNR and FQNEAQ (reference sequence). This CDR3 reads CASSSVETQYF. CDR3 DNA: TGTGCCAGCAGCTCAGTAGAGACCCAGTACTTC.

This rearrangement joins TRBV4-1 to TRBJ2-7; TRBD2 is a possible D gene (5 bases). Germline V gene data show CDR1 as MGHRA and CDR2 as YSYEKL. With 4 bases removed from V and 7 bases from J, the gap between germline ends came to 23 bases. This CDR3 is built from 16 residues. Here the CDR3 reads CASSPRYASGLGEQYF. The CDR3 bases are TGCGCCAGCAGCCCCCGCTACGCGAGCGGTTTAGGGGAGCAGTACTTC.

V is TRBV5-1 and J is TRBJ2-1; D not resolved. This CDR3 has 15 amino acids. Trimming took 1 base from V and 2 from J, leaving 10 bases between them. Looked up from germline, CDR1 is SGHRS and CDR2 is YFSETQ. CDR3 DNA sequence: TGCGCCAGCAGCTTGTCGGACCTCGCCTACAATGAGCAGTTCTTC. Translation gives CASSLSDLAYNEQFF.

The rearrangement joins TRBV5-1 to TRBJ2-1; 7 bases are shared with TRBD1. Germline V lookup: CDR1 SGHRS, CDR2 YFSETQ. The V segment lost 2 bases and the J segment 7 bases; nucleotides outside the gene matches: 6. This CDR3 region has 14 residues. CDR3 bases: TGCGCCAGCAGCTTTTACAGGGGAAGGAATGAGCAGTTCTTC. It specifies CASSFYRGRNEQFF.

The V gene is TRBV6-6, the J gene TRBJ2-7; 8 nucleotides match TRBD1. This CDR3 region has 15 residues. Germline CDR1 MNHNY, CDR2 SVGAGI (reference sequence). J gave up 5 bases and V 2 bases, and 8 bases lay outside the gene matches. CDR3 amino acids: CASSYQTGAYDEQYF. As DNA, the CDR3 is TGTGCCAGCAGTTACCAGACAGGGGCTTACGACGAGCAGTACTTC.

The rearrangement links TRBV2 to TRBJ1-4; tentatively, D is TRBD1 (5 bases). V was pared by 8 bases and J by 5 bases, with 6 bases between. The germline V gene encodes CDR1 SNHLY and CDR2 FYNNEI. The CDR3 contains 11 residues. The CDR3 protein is CASRQNEKLFF. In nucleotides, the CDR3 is TGTGCCAGCCGACAGAATGAAAAACTGTTTTTT.

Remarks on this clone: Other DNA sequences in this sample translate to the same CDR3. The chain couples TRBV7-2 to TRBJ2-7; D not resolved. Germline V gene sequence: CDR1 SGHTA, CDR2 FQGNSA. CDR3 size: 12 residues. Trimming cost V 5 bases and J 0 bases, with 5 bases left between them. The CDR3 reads CASSPTSYEQYF. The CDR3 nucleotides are TGTGCCAGCAGCCCCACCTCCTACGAGCAGTACTTC.

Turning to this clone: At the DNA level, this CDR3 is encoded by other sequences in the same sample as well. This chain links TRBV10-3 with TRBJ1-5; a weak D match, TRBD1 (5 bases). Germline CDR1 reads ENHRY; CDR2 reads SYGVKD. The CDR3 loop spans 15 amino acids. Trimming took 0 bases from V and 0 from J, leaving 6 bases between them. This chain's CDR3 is CAISESGVSNQPQHF. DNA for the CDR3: TGTGCCATCAGTGAGTCGGGGGTTAGCAATCAGCCCCAGCATTTT.